This entry describes one T cell receptor beta chain. The data stem from a study of T cells after somatic rescue of genetic block. This table comes from immunoSEQ multiplex PCR, and its TCRdb copy is limited to in-frame clones, with some not included. The sample contains tens of thousands of clones, about nine tenths of which appear only once. The sequence came from a man aged 40-50 years. The sample comprised peripheral blood mononuclear cells (PBMCs).

The CDR3 DNA is TGTGCCAGCAGCCCGACAGGGCACTCCTACGAGCAGTACTTC. Translating gives CASSPTGHSYEQYF. J is TRBJ2-7 and V is TRBV7-3, with 7 bases identical to TRBD1. The germline gives CDR1 SGHTA, CDR2 FQGTGA. CDR3 length equals 14 residues. Trimming removed 5 bases from V and 0 bases from J; junction bases left unmatched: 4.